The entry below gives a single TCR beta chain sequence along with its context. Its antigen is still unknown. No quality values exist for individual bases; no much larger clone is one base distant. This entry comes from a study of cytomegalovirus exposure and HLA in healthy donors (dated by TCRdb to about 2017). As for the study more broadly: In an earlier analysis of approximately 640 of the donors, less than 350 Gb of sequence data and 117 million unique TCR beta sequences from about 179 million T cells were reported. Among some 410 genotyped donors of the cohort, an average of 235,054 unique TCR beta nucleotide sequences were sequenced per donor, about a sixth of them non-productive. In an earlier analysis of 500 to 650 of the donors, high-throughput TCR beta sequencing was used to judge whether each TCR beta V gene segment behaved as functional or pseudogenic. Five DR-DQ haplotypes were handled as single units for association and clustering because linkage in the cohort was strong. The study aimed to test whether cataloging public T cell receptors could reveal signatures of past pathogen exposure. In a later analysis, previously published TCR beta repertoires from more than 500 donors were re-analyzed and high-resolution HLA genotyping was added so that TCR occurrence patterns could be studied. To predict cytomegalovirus infection status, the study combined high-throughput TCR immunosequencing, statistical association of individual TCRs with disease status, and machine learning. Of the roughly 400 genotyped donors, about 80% fell in the genetic ancestry cluster associated with self-reported Caucasian donors. A later genetic analysis used genome-wide SNP genotypes for about 65% of the roughly 670 donors, treating that subset as a discovery cohort. Rather than drawing on any new phenotypic data, the later analysis identified candidate immune exposures from TCR beta sequences and the way those sequences occurred across donors. The study profiled the T cell repertoires of some 610 subjects by immunosequencing and related them to cytomegalovirus serostatus. Every repertoire in the discovery cohort had been generated on one and the same sequencing platform. HLA typing covered class I and class II loci at four-digit resolution. Typing coverage varied by locus: about 629-630 donors for A, B, C, DRB1 and DQB1; some 520 for DQA1; approximately 570 for DPA1; around 450 for DPB1. Besides the first cohort of more than 650 subjects, a separate validation cohort made up of 120 different subjects was used. Alongside the repertoire data, information on donor age, sex, ethnicity and CMV serostatus was compiled. Around 300 gigabases of sequencing data and approximately 85 million unique TCR sequences were included in an early release covering roughly 700 HLA-typed donors.

CDR1 and CDR2 are read off the germline V gene as SGHDN and FVKESK. Taken from cysteine to phenylalanine, the CDR3 has 13 residues. Only the CDR3 DNA stays, 39 bases, in frame from base 1. V and J lose 4 bases and 7 bases, and a span of 11 bases separates them. In total, more than 500 healthy bone marrow donors made up the cohort. All cohort members were sampled while nominally healthy, although unrecorded immune exposures were likely present. The donor was CMV seropositive and was included in the group of 300 or so seropositive cohort members. Every donor gave a peripheral blood sample, and the peripheral blood mononuclear cells from that sample were used for TCR beta sequencing. The Qiagen DNeasy Blood Extraction Kit was used to extract genomic DNA from the blood cell samples. The protocol used for the library was the immunoSEQ multiplex PCR assay. For the multiplex PCR, a mixture combining 60 forward primers for TCR Vbeta segments and 13 reverse primers for TCR Jbeta segments was used. Amplification of the CDR3 region of rearranged TCR beta genes was performed with a multiplex PCR assay on genomic DNA. The amplified TCR beta libraries were sequenced on the Illumina HiSeq System as 87-base-pair reads. The published analysis was carried out like this. A later analysis tallied tens of millions of unique TCR beta chains across the 666 repertoires, and approximately 9.9 million of those chains were shared by two or more donors. A nearest-neighbor algorithm error-corrected the raw reads and collapsed the reads into unique sequences, merging closely related sequences to remove PCR and sequencing errors. V, D and J gene segments were assigned by aligning CDR3 sequences to IMGT reference sequences. For a sequence to be retained, a match of at least six nucleotides was required to both a V gene segment and a J gene segment. A rearrangement was called productive if the CDR3 had no stop codons and remained in frame with V and J, and every other rearrangement was called non-productive. Following IMGT convention, CDR3 was defined as the stretch from the second conserved V-encoded cysteine up to the conserved J-encoded phenylalanine. In an earlier analysis of around 600 of the donors, sequences lacking an unambiguous match to a single V gene segment were excluded. An earlier analysis of approximately 590 of the donors classified V segments as functional when productive rearrangements were above 56.7% and as segregating when the standard deviation between donors was above 5%. To diagnose cytomegalovirus status from the catalog of TCR beta chain sequences, a statistical classification framework was built. A later analysis assigned V and J genes by comparing TCR nucleotide sequences with IMGT/GENE-DB human TR gene sequences. Using the TCRdist pipeline, a later analysis assigned CDR3 sequences along with most-parsimonious VDJ recombination scenarios. A later analysis defined each TCR beta chain by its CDR3 amino acid sequence plus V-gene family, and excluded reads lacking a unique V-gene family. A later analysis removed roughly 590 highly shared, low-generation-probability nucleotide sequences to deal with suspected cross-contamination and a sequencing artifact. For each public chain, a later analysis derived a clonal expansion index from normalized ranks of inferred template counts within each repertoire. In a later analysis, generation probabilities were computed using a VDJ recombination model fitted to out-of-frame rearrangements, and the results were checked against IGoR. Hypergeometric tests were used in a later analysis to score TCR-TCR, TCR-HLA and TCR-CMV co-occurrence, with a repertoire-size bias correction applied to the TCR pairs. False discovery rates were estimated in a later analysis by permuting HLA or CMV assignments 20 times. In a later analysis, co-occurring TCRs were grouped using DBSCAN, and TCRdist sequence similarity was added for clustering within HLA-allele-positive subsets. For co-occurrence clustering, repertoires with fewer than 30,000 or more than 120,000 public chains were excluded, along with a handful of repertoires with anomalous nucleotide sharing. The table comes from immuneACCESS by way of TCRdb, which keeps in-frame sequences with V and J called. Part of the clones is missing from these tables; in studies checked, under half for an unresolved V gene and the rest for unknown reasons. That table furnishes V, J and clone size, whereas the DNA furnished D and trimming. For this sample the table gives about 110,000 clones, of which roughly two thirds were detected only once. The top ten clonotypes cover roughly 8.3% of the sample.

Overall results and qualifications from the work: According to a later analysis, parvovirus B19, influenza, CMV and Epstein-Barr virus appeared linked to several top co-occurrence clusters. The study listed approximately 160 TCR beta chains as associated with cytomegalovirus. Three of the identified cytomegalovirus-associated TCR beta chains were confirmed in vitro to be specific for cytomegalovirus antigens. Most TCR sequences were seen in very few donors, while some public TCRs were found in many individuals. The 87-base-pair reads could not distinguish some IMGT-functional V segments, including TRBV6-2 and TRBV6-3, so those segments were excluded. Linkage disequilibrium might explain the correlated functional status among segregating V segments, but an unknown experimental factor could not be ruled out. This cohort had only TCR beta chains sequenced, and the lack of alpha or paired-chain data limited which features could be detected. In a later analysis, TCR association rates were found to vary across HLA loci, with the most associated TCRs seen for DRB1 alleles and the fewest for HLA-C alleles. Because counts were too low, roughly 17 rarely observed V segments, including chromosome 9 orphons, were left out of the earlier analysis of some 600 of the donors. An association between a missense DCLRE1C variant and V-gene and J-gene trimming of TCR beta chains was found in a later genetic analysis and replicated in an independent cohort. Because HLA typing was missing for some donors at each locus, association tests included only the typed subset. Sequencing depth was assumed to be roughly uniform across donors in the presence/absence analyses, though that assumption may not hold. According to a later analysis, most CMV-associated TCR beta chains appeared to be HLA-restricted, and the HLA associations seemed to be driven largely by CMV exposure. The classifier was reported to diagnose cytomegalovirus status with high specificity and sensitivity in both the original cohort and the validation cohort. In a later analysis, HLA-associated TCR beta chains were found to be more clonally expanded and to have lower generation probabilities than equally common non-associated chains. In an earlier analysis of approximately 590 of the donors, most TCR beta V segments appeared in productive rearrangements about 87% or about 30% of the time, broadly matching IMGT annotations. Immune exposure information for the cohort was limited to CMV serostatus. A further reported finding was that TCR beta sequences accurately predicted the HLA-A and HLA-B alleles for most subjects in the first cohort. It was suggested by the authors that the approach could potentially be generalized to other disease states and immunological phenotypes. A group of highly shared sequence variants was considered likely to be a technical artifact of the sequencing pipeline. A later analysis associated roughly 17,000 TCR beta sequences with specific HLA alleles at a false discovery rate of 0.05. According to a later genetic analysis, donors in an Asian-associated ancestry cluster had fewer N-insertions in productive TCRs than the roughly 670-donor mean. Strong co-occurrence of HLA alleles, especially DR and DQ, made assigning TCR associations to individual alleles difficult.

The chain employs TRBV14 and TRBJ1-5, and the D gene may be TRBD1, 6 bases matching. The TCR was taken from a man between 18 and 29 years old in good health and CMV-seropositive. Material: PBMCs. For the CDR3, the sequence is CASSRDMGQPQHF. The DNA sequence follows: TGTGCCAGCAGCCGGGACATGGGGCAGCCCCAGCATTTT.